Shown below are 22 T cell receptor beta chains from a single sample sequenced in a study of blood T cell repertoires in COVID-19. Clones were sequenced by immunoSEQ multiplex PCR, and TCRdb holds only the in-frame ones, with some missing. The sample includes just over 650,000 clones, 75% to 90% of them seen just once. Sequencing used peripheral blood. Receptor source: a woman younger than 35 with acute or convalescent COVID-19.

Only one count was recorded for this clone. This sequence joins TRBV25-1 and TRBJ2-5, with D unclear. The CDR3 is 11 amino acids. V lost 2 bases to trimming and J lost 6 bases, with 4 bases between them. Looked up from germline, CDR1 is MGHDK and CDR2 is SYGVNS. DNA for the CDR3: TGTGCCAGCAGTGAAATAAAGACCCAGTACTTC. Translation gives CASSEIKTQYF.

The V gene is TRBV18, the J gene TRBJ2-1; TRBD1 aligns across 7 bases. Losses at the gene ends were 7 bases for V and 11 bases for J; bases not matched to a gene: 5. This CDR3 contains 11 residues. The germline gives CDR1 KGHSH, CDR2 LQKENI. The CDR3 DNA follows: TGTGCCAGCTTCCTACAGGGGCAGCAGTTCTTC. This translates into CASFLQGQQFF.

The rearrangement uses TRBV4-3 and TRBJ1-6; TRBD1 agrees at 9 bases. This CDR3 has 16 residues. Germline CDR1 LGHNA, CDR2 YSLEER. The junction had 6 bases not matched to a gene; V was cut back by 0 bases and J by 9 bases. The CDR3 DNA sequence: TGCGCCAGCAGCCAAGATACCGGGACAGGGAGTTCACCCCTCCACTTT. This translates into CASSQDTGTGSSPLHF.

The chain recombines TRBV27 with TRBJ1-3; 8 bases match TRBD1. Germline assignment: CDR1 MNHEY and CDR2 SMNVEV (reference sequence). The CDR3 is 16 amino acids. Unmatched junction bases numbered 6, after V lost 1 base and J lost 4 bases. The CDR3 DNA sequence: TGTGCCAGCAGTTTATACCCAGGGGGCATGGGAAACACCATATATTTT. As protein: CASSLYPGGMGNTIYF.

The chain carries TRBV5-4 and TRBJ2-2; the D gene is possibly TRBD1 (5 bases). Trimming took off 10 bases at V and 2 bases at J, with 12 bases between the two ends. CDR1 SGHNT and CDR2 YYREEE come from the germline V gene (reference sequence). This CDR3 contains 13 residues. As DNA, the CDR3 is TGTGCCCAAGGCAGGGTTAACACCGGGGAGCTGTTTTTT. Protein sequence: CAQGRVNTGELFF.

The CDR3 spells CASSLTGTHKNYGYTF. The CDR3 DNA sequence: TGTGCCAGCAGCCTGACAGGGACCCATAAAAACTATGGCTACACCTTC. V gene TRBV27 combines with J gene TRBJ1-2; 7 bases are shared with TRBD1. With 6 bases clipped from V and 2 bases from J, the junction kept 12 bases outside the gene matches. Germline V gene sequence: CDR1 MNHEY, CDR2 SMNVEV (reference sequence). The CDR3 totals 16 residues.

This chain connects TRBV7-6 to TRBJ1-6, with D unclear. The germline gives CDR1 SGHVS, CDR2 FNYEAQ. Trimming took off 3 bases at V and 6 bases at J, with 12 bases between the two ends. CDR3 length: 15 residues. The CDR3 DNA reads TGTGCCAGCAGCTTGGAGGCACAGCTTAATTCACCCCTCCACTTT. Protein product: CASSLEAQLNSPLHF.

The J gene is TRBJ2-7, the V gene TRBV9; possible D gene TRBD1, 6 bases. Germline CDR1 reads SGDLS; CDR2 reads YYNGEE. V was cut by 3 bases and J by 5 bases, with 9 bases left in between. The CDR3 extends over 12 amino acids. This chain's CDR3 is CASSGHRDEQYF. The CDR3 region has the DNA TGTGCCAGCAGCGGACACAGGGACGAGCAGTACTTC.

This clone was recorded once. The chain carries TRBV6-1 and TRBJ1-5; D remains ambiguous. Trimming shortened V by 3 bases and J by 2 bases, and 14 bases separated the two germline ends. The CDR3 totals 16 residues. Germline CDR1 and CDR2: MNHNS and SASEGT. CDR3 amino acids: CASSDRLLSGNQPQHF. CDR3 in DNA: TGTGCCAGCAGTGATCGGCTGCTGAGCGGCAATCAGCCCCAGCATTTT.

The CDR3 reads CASSVASDPGLGYGYTF. Here the CDR3 DNA reads TGTGCCAGCAGCGTAGCCTCTGATCCGGGGTTGGGCTATGGCTACACCTTC. V gene TRBV9 combines with J gene TRBJ1-2; D remains unclear. Trimming took 0 bases from V and 4 from J, leaving 19 bases between them. The CDR3 is made up of 17 amino acids. The germline V gene has CDR1 SGDLS and CDR2 YYNGEE.

This CDR3 reads CASSHISSNNEQFF. The CDR3 region has the DNA TGTGCCAGCAGCCACATATCGTCCAACAATGAGCAGTTCTTC. The rearrangement links TRBV5-4 to TRBJ2-1, with no clear D. The CDR3 loop spans 14 amino acids. Trimming took 4 bases from V and 5 from J, leaving 13 bases between them. Germline CDR1 SGHNT, CDR2 YYREEE (reference sequence).

The chain carries TRBV4-3 and TRBJ2-3; a possible D gene is TRBD2 (6 bases). Germline-derived CDR1 and CDR2 are LGHNA and YSLEER. The CDR3 extends over 17 amino acids. V was pared by 0 bases and J by 4 bases, with 17 bases between. The CDR3 DNA follows: TGCGCCAGCAGCCAAGATCGTCTAGCGCAAGCGGCAGATACGCAGTATTTT. This sequence encodes CASSQDRLAQAADTQYF.

This chain links TRBV12-3 or TRBV12-4 with TRBJ1-2, with D perhaps TRBD1 (6 bases). V lost 5 bases to trimming and J lost 1 base, with 8 bases between them. This CDR3 comprises 13 residues. The CDR3 coding sequence is TGTGCCAGCAGTCACAGGGATAACTATGGCTACACCTTC. It translates to CASSHRDNYGYTF.

The J gene is TRBJ1-2, the V gene TRBV11-2; D might be TRBD1 (5 bases). The CDR3 sequence is 13 residues long. Germline-derived CDR1 and CDR2 are SGHAT and FQNNGV. Trimming took 5 bases from V and 9 from J, leaving 16 bases between them. CDR3 in DNA: TGTGCCAGCAGCCCCTCCCTCCAGGGAAGCTACACCTTC. Protein: CASSPSLQGSYTF.

The chain combines TRBV19 with TRBJ1-1; possibly TRBD1 for D (6 bases). V shed 3 bases and J shed 13 bases, with 15 bases lying between them. CDR3 length: 12 residues. CDR1 and CDR2 from the germline V gene are LNHDA and SQIVND (reference sequence). CDR3 region: CASSMGHPVVFF. The CDR3 DNA sequence: TGTGCCAGTAGTATGGGACACCCGGTCGTTTTCTTT.

V is TRBV7-2 and J is TRBJ1-2; 7 bases line up with TRBD1. The CDR3 contains 15 residues. Per germline, CDR1 SGHTA and CDR2 FQGNSA. V shed 5 bases and J 4 bases; nucleotides not matched to a gene: 10. The CDR3 DNA is TGTGCCAGCAGCCTTTTTTTAGGGGACAGCTATGGCTACACCTTC. It codes for CASSLFLGDSYGYTF. Combining the CDR3 with reference TRBV7-2 and TRBJ1-2 gives the whole variable domain GAGVSQSPSNKVTEKGKDVELRCDPISGHTALYWYRQSLGQGLEFLIYFQGNSAPDKSGLPSDRFSAERTGGSVSTLTIQRTQQEDSAVYLCASSLFLGDSYGYTFGSGTRLTVV.

The V gene is TRBV5-1, the J gene TRBJ2-7; tentative D call: TRBD1 (6 bases). The CDR3 is made up of 15 amino acids. Germline CDR1 is SGHRS and CDR2 is YFSETQ. V shed 0 bases and J shed 4 bases, with 14 bases lying between them. CDR3 DNA sequence: TGCGCCAGCAGCTTGGTGGGGGCCCTCCTGTACGAGCAGTACTTC. It is translated as CASSLVGALLYEQYF.

The V gene is TRBV4-3, the J gene TRBJ2-3; 10 bases agree with TRBD1. The trim removed 0 bases at V and 15 bases at J, leaving 6 bases unmatched. In germline, CDR1 is LGHNA, CDR2 YSLEER. The CDR3 has 13 residues. The DNA of the CDR3 is TGCGCCAGCAGCCAAGATAGGGACAGGGGACTCTATTTT. It translates to CASSQDRDRGLYF.

The gene calls are TRBV9 and TRBJ1-1, with D tentatively TRBD1 (6 bases). The CDR3 is made up of 15 amino acids. CDR1 is SGDLS, CDR2 YYNGEE, per germline. Trimming shortened V by 3 bases and J by 1 base, and 13 bases separated the two germline ends. CDR3: CASSATGEANTEAFF. The CDR3 DNA reads as TGTGCCAGCAGCGCGACAGGCGAAGCGAACACTGAAGCTTTCTTT.

In regard to this clone: Other nucleotide sequences from this sample produce the same CDR3. This chain connects TRBV9 to TRBJ1-5; TRBD1 matches at 7 bases. The ends lost 0 bases at V and 5 bases at J; junction bases unmatched: 5. This CDR3 contains 15 residues. Germline CDR1 reads SGDLS; CDR2 reads YYNGEE. The CDR3 nucleotides are TGTGCCAGCAGCGTAGGGCAGGGGGTGGATCAGCCCCAGCATTTT. Its protein product is CASSVGQGVDQPQHF.

In this sample, this clone turned up once. V is TRBV4-1 and J is TRBJ1-2, with D uncertain. The ends were cut back, 0 bases at V and 4 bases at J, with 15 bases in the middle. The CDR3 sequence is 16 residues long. Germline CDR1 and CDR2: MGHRA and YSYEKL. CDR3 region: CASSQDHVGSLYGYTF. In nucleotides, the CDR3 is TGCGCCAGCAGCCAAGATCATGTCGGGAGCCTCTATGGCTACACCTTC.

The chain links TRBV7-9 to TRBJ2-1; 13 nucleotides match TRBD2. The junction had 5 bases not matched to a gene; V was cut back by 4 bases and J by 5 bases. CDR1 is SEHNR and CDR2 is FQNEAQ in the germline V gene (reference sequence). This CDR3 has 16 amino acids. The CDR3 is CASSSGLAGVNNEQFF. CDR3 in DNA: TGTGCCAGCAGCTCCGGACTAGCGGGGGTCAACAATGAGCAGTTCTTC.